This TCR beta chain was profiled in a study of cytomegalovirus exposure and HLA in healthy donors. The study's findings and limits: A prior analysis recorded that most TCR beta V segments were productive about 90% or about 30% of the time. In vitro checks showed that a few CMV-associated chains really do target CMV antigens.

The CDR3 sequence is 18 residues long. Germline loops: CDR1 SGDLS, CDR2 YYNGEE. J gave up 0 bases and V 2 bases, and 10 bases lay outside the gene matches. Primers: 60 Vbeta forward and 13 Jbeta reverse. Data came from immunoSEQ multiplex PCR; TCRdb stores just in-frame clones and leaves some out. The table records fewer than 100,000 clones, around 80% of them present only once. Points on this clone: The antigen is unknown.

The clonotype comes from a woman aged 55-70 years in good health and CMV-seronegative. Material for sequencing was PBMCs. This chain joins TRBV9 and TRBJ2-1; 8 positions match TRBD1. The CDR3 here is CASSVSGGSAGSYNEQFF. DNA for the CDR3: TGTGCCAGCAGCGTTTCAGGGGGCTCAGCTGGCTCCTACAATGAGCAGTTCTTC.